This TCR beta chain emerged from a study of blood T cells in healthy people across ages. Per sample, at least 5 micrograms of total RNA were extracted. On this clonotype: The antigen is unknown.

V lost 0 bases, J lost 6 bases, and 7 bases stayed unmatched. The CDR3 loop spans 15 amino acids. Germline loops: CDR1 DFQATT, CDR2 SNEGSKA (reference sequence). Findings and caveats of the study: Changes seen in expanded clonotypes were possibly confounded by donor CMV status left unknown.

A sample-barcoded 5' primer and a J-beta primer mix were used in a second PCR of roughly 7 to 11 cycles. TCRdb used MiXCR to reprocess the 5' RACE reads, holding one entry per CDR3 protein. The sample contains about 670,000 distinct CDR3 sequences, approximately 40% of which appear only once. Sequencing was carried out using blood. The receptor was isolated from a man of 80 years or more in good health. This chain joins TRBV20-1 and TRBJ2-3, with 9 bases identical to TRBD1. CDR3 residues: CSAREGQGGYDTQYF. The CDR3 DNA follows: TGCAGTGCTAGAGAGGGACAGGGTGGTTATGATACGCAGTATTTT.